This TCR beta chain is from a study of PD-L1 blockade in urothelial cancer. Produced via immunoSEQ multiplex PCR; TCRdb's table is partial and in-frame only. The top ten clones hold 11% of a sample with tens of thousands of clones, approximately 89% of them seen once. The time point is: pretreatment peripheral blood. Sequencing was performed on PBMCs, taken around atezolizumab (anti-PD-L1) treatment. This TCR derives from a woman aged 60-75 years with urothelial cancer.

CDR3 DNA sequence: TGTGCCAGCAGCTTATCCCAGGGGAGCACAGATACGCAGTATTTT. This codes for CASSLSQGSTDTQYF. The genes are TRBV7-8 and TRBJ2-3; D perhaps matches TRBD1 (6 bases). The CDR3 contains 15 residues. Germline assignment: CDR1 SGHVS and CDR2 FQNEAQ. V was clipped by 2 bases and J by 0 bases, with 9 bases between them.